The T cell receptor beta chain described here comes from a study of blood T cell repertoires in COVID-19. Study context: Spain, Italy and the United States supplied samples that represented acute and convalescent COVID-19.

The CDR3 consists of 18 residues. CDR1 is KGHDR and CDR2 is SFDVKD in the germline V gene. Trimming at V came to 4 bases and at J to 2 bases, leaving 13 bases not matched to a gene. This table comes from immunoSEQ multiplex PCR, and its TCRdb copy is limited to in-frame clones, with some not included. In the table there are around 270,000 clones, roughly nine tenths of which are singletons. This sequence originates from a man aged 60 to 75 who had recovered from COVID-19. The chain is built from TRBV24-1 and TRBJ2-3; 8 bases map to TRBD1. The sample taken for sequencing was peripheral blood. CDR3: CATSDPSDRGGLTDTQYF. The CDR3 bases are TGTGCCACCAGTGACCCGTCCGACAGGGGAGGACTCACAGATACGCAGTATTTT.